A single sample is the source of the 15 T cell receptor beta chains below, sequenced in a study of OX40 agonist ivuxolimab in advanced cancers. Clones were read by immunoSEQ multiplex PCR, and TCRdb kept only the in-frame ones, dropping some. The table includes over 70,000 clones, 90% detected once. Source: CD4+ or CD8+ T cells sorted from blood, taken in a trial of the OX40 agonist ivuxolimab. The receptors originated from an adult with an advanced solid tumor such as melanoma, head and neck, liver or kidney cancer.

This clone was recorded once. This rearrangement joins TRBV7-9 to TRBJ2-2; TRBD2 is a possible D gene (6 bases). Germline V lookup: CDR1 SEHNR, CDR2 FQNEAQ (reference sequence). V gave up 5 bases and J gave up 2 bases, with 12 bases separating them. The CDR3 is 15 residues long. CDR3 amino acids: CASSPRGGNTGELFF. CDR3 in DNA: TGTGCCAGCAGCCCGCGGGGCGGAAACACCGGGGAGCTGTTTTTT.

The rearrangement links TRBV27 to TRBJ2-7; 8 bases are a match to TRBD1. The CDR3 extends over 16 amino acids. Trimming took 6 bases from V and 0 from J; bases not matched to a gene: 10. The germline CDR1 and CDR2 sequences are MNHEY and SMNVEV (reference sequence). The CDR3 nucleotides are TGTGCCAGCAGCTACCGGAACAGGGGGAGCTCCTACGAGCAGTACTTC. This gives the protein CASSYRNRGSSYEQYF.

The chain is built from TRBV7-9 and TRBJ2-6; 10 nucleotides align to TRBD1. The CDR3 extends over 16 amino acids. With V trimmed by 8 bases and J by 2 bases, 6 bases remained unmatched. The germline CDR1 and CDR2 sequences are SEHNR and FQNEAQ (reference sequence). The CDR3 region has the DNA TGTGCCAGCGGAGTGACAGGGGGCGCTGGGGCCAACGTCCTGACTTTC. It translates to CASGVTGGAGANVLTF.

This clone was detected a few times. The chain carries TRBV18 and TRBJ1-1; maybe TRBD1 (5 bases). Germline loops: CDR1 KGHSH, CDR2 LQKENI. The CDR3 spans 15 residues. V was shortened by 3 bases and J by 2 bases, with 13 bases between the two germline ends. The CDR3 sequence is CASSPFSDTNTEAFF. The CDR3 region has the DNA TGTGCCAGCTCACCCTTCTCGGACACCAACACTGAAGCTTTCTTT.

This clone was picked up many times. The rearrangement links TRBV30 to TRBJ1-1; D is possibly TRBD1 (5 bases). V lost 3 bases and J lost 1, with 9 bases in between. There are 13 residues in the CDR3. The germline CDR1 and CDR2 sequences are GTSNPN and SVGIG (reference sequence). CDR3 in amino acids: CAWRSRENTEAFF. In nucleotides, the CDR3 is TGTGCCTGGAGGTCCAGGGAGAACACTGAAGCTTTCTTT.

This sequence joins TRBV7-9 and TRBJ2-7; a weak D match, TRBD2 (6 bases). The ends were cut back, 1 base at V and 3 bases at J, with 10 bases in the middle. The CDR3 contains 14 residues. CDR1 and CDR2 from the germline V gene are SEHNR and FQNEAQ (reference sequence). The CDR3 DNA reads as TGTGCCAGCAGCTTAGTAGCGGCCTTCTACGAGCAGTACTTC. Protein product: CASSLVAAFYEQYF.

The rearrangement joins TRBV6-4 to TRBJ2-3, with D perhaps TRBD1 (6 bases). The ends were cut back, 2 bases at V and 3 bases at J, with 9 bases in the middle. Germline V gives CDR1 MRHNA, CDR2 SNTAGT. The CDR3 totals 14 residues. The CDR3 reads CASSDTTGTDTQYF. The CDR3 nucleotides read TGTGCCAGCAGTGACACAACAGGGACAGATACGCAGTATTTT.

This clone was observed once. The gene calls are TRBV6-6 and TRBJ2-3; D remains unclear. This CDR3 is built from 13 residues. V lost 2 bases, J lost 2 bases, and 5 bases lay in between. Germline CDR1 is MNHNY and CDR2 is SVGAGI (reference sequence). CDR3 loop: CASSYPYTDTQYF. DNA of the CDR3: TGTGCCAGCAGTTACCCATACACAGATACGCAGTATTTT.

The chain recombines TRBV27 with TRBJ2-7; D is possibly TRBD2 (5 bases). V dropped 3 bases and J dropped 6 bases, with 6 bases sitting between them. This CDR3 contains 11 residues. Looked up from germline, CDR1 is MNHEY and CDR2 is SMNVEV (reference sequence). In DNA form, the CDR3 reads TGTGCCAGCAGTTTGGGGAGCGAGCAGTACTTC. Its translation: CASSLGSEQYF.

The chain combines TRBV6-5 with TRBJ1-5, with D maybe TRBD1 (5 bases). The CDR3 covers 13 residues. Germline lookup yields CDR1 MNHEY and CDR2 SVGAGI. V shed 10 bases and J shed 6 bases, with 16 bases lying between them. Here the CDR3 reads CATAAGFGQPQHF. Here the CDR3 DNA reads TGTGCCACCGCGGCAGGGTTTGGTCAGCCCCAGCATTTT.

The V call is TRBV5-4, the J call TRBJ2-7; tentatively, D is TRBD1 (6 bases). This CDR3 spans 13 amino acids. Per the germline V gene, CDR1 is SGHNT and CDR2 is YYREEE (reference sequence). The V and J ends lost 4 bases and 2 bases respectively, with 10 bases between them. The CDR3 region is CASSGGVTYEQYF. CDR3 in DNA: TGTGCCAGCAGCGGGGGCGTCACCTACGAGCAGTACTTC.

V gene TRBV10-3 combines with J gene TRBJ1-6, with TRBD1 identical over 10 bases. The germline gives CDR1 ENHRY, CDR2 SYGVKD. V trimming: 4 bases; J trimming: 9 bases; junction bases outside the gene matches: 6. The CDR3 is 15 amino acids. The DNA of the CDR3 is TGTGCCATCAGTGCGGGTCGACAGGGGGCTTCACCCCTCCACTTT. Translated: CAISAGRQGASPLHF.

The rearrangement links TRBV28 to TRBJ1-4, with TRBD1 as a possible D gene (5 bases). The CDR3 runs to 18 residues. Germline V gene data show CDR1 as MDHEN and CDR2 as SYDVKM. The V end lost 3 bases, the J end lost 5 bases, and 22 bases lay between the germline ends. The CDR3 bases are TGTGCCAGCAGTTTTCGGGACCCCGAAGGGAGGGTCAATGAAAAACTGTTTTTT. It translates to CASSFRDPEGRVNEKLFF.

CDR3 amino acids: CASSSLTSGGGTQYF. The DNA of the CDR3 is TGTGCCAGCAGTTCCCTGACTAGCGGGGGGGGTACGCAGTATTTT. V is TRBV27 and J is TRBJ2-3; 14 nucleotides line up with TRBD2. This CDR3 is 15 amino acids long. Per the germline V gene, CDR1 is MNHEY and CDR2 is SMNVEV (reference sequence). With V trimmed by 4 bases and J by 8 bases, 5 bases remained unmatched.

V and J are TRBV4-1 and TRBJ1-5; 7 positions match TRBD1. The germline V gene has CDR1 MGHRA and CDR2 YSYEKL. V was clipped by 5 bases and J by 6 bases; unmatched bases: 4. This CDR3 region has 13 residues. This chain's CDR3 is CASSAGGTQPQHF. The CDR3 DNA follows: TGCGCCAGCAGCGCAGGGGGGACTCAGCCCCAGCATTTT.